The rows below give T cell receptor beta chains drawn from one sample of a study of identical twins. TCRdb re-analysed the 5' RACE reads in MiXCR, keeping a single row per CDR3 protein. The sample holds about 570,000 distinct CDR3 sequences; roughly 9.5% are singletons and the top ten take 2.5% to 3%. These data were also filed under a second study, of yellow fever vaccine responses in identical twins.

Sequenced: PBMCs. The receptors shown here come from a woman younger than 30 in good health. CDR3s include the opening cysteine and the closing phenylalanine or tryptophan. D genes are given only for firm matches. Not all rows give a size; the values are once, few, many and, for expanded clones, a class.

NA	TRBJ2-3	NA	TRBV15	TGTGCCACCAGCAGAGTGGGATCTGCAGTAGATACGCAGTATTTT	CATSRVGSAVDTQYF
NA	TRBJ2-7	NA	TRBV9	TGTGCCAGCAGCGGTTCTAGCCGGGAGCAGTACTTC	CASSGSSREQYF
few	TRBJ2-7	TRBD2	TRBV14	TGTGCCAGCAGCCAAGATTTTTTAGCGGGAGCTTACGAGCAGTACTTC	CASSQDFLAGAYEQYF
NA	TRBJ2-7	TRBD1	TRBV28	TGTGCCAGCAAGACAGGGACCTCTTACGAGCAGTACTTC	CASKTGTSYEQYF
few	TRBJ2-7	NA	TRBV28	TGTGCCAGCAGCCAGCCTAGGGGGTCCTACGAGCAGTACTTC	CASSQPRGSYEQYF
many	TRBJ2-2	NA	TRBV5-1	TGCGCCAGCAGCTTCGAAGGACCCACCGGGGAGCTGTTTTTT	CASSFEGPTGELFF
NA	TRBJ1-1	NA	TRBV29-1	TGCAGCGCAGCAGACGGTAACACTGAAGCTTTCTTT	CSAADGNTEAFF
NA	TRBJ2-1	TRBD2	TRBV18	TGTGCCAGCTCACCGAAGGTTGTAGGGACTAGAGGCGACAATGAGCAGTTCTTC	CASSPKVVGTRGDNEQFF
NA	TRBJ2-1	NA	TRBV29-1	TGCAGCGTTGTTTACGGAGATCGTAGGTATGAGCAGTTCTTC	CSVVYGDRRYEQFF
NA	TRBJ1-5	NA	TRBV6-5	TGTGCCAGCAGTTACCGGCGCAGCATCAATCAGCCCCAGCATTTT	CASSYRRSINQPQHF
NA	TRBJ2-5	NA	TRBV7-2	TGTGCCAGCAGCGCAATTAGCGGACAGAGAATAGAGACCCAGTACTTC	CASSAISGQRIETQYF
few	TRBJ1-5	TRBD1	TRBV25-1	TGTGCCAGCAGTGAAGGGACAGGGGGCAATCAGCCCCAGCATTTT	CASSEGTGGNQPQHF
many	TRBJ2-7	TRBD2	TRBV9	TGTGCCAGCAGCGTTAGGACTAGCGGGGGTTGTGAGCAGTACTTC	CASSVRTSGGCEQYF
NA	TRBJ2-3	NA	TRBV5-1	TGCGCCAGCAGCTCGACGACCGTGGGGCTCGGCAAGAATACGCAGTATTTT	CASSSTTVGLGKNTQYF
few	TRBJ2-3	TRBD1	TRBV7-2	TGTGCCAGCAGCTTCGGGACAGCCACAGATACGCAGTATTTT	CASSFGTATDTQYF
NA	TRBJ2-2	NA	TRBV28	TGTGCCAGCAACGCCGGGGGTCGCGGGGAGCTGTTTTTT	CASNAGGRGELFF
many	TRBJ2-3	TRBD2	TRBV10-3	TGTGCCATCAGTGAGGAGCCAGCGGGGTTTACGCAGTATTTT	CAISEEPAGFTQYF
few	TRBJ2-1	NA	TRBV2	TGTGCCAGCAGTGTTGAGAAAGTGGGGTTGGTTGAGCAGTTCTTC	CASSVEKVGLVEQFF
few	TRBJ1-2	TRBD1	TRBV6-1	TGTGCCAGCAGGGTCGCGGGACAGGGTCGGTATGGCTACACCTTC	CASRVAGQGRYGYTF
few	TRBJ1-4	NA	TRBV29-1	TGCAGCGTTGAGAAGGGGAGCGGTGATGAAAAACTGTTTTTT	CSVEKGSGDEKLFF
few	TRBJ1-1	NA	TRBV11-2	TGTGCCAGCAGCCTTATCCAGGGATCCGGCGCTTTCTTT	CASSLIQGSGAFF
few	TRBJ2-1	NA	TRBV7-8	TGTGCCAGCAGCGACAGGCCGATGGTATATGAGCAGTTCTTC	CASSDRPMVYEQFF